Following are 15 T cell receptor beta chains from one sample sequenced in a study of lymphopenia after photon versus proton radiotherapy. Sequencing was performed with immunoSEQ multiplex PCR; in TCRdb, only in-frame clones are kept and a portion is missing. The data contain 50,000 to 60,000 clones, roughly nine tenths of them seen just once; the ten biggest clones take up approximately 19%. The specimen comprised peripheral blood, sampled from a patient treated with photon-based radiotherapy. These receptors were obtained from a woman in her 40s with cholangiocarcinoma.

This rearrangement joins TRBV7-2 to TRBJ2-1, with 8 nucleotides matching TRBD2. The germline gives CDR1 SGHTA, CDR2 FQGNSA. The CDR3 runs to 15 residues. With 3 bases clipped from V and 4 bases from J, the junction kept 5 bases outside the gene matches. The CDR3 coding sequence is TGTGCCAGCAGCTTGGGCGGGGGGCGATACAATGAGCAGTTCTTC. This encodes CASSLGGGRYNEQFF. The full variable domain, rest sourced from reference TRBV7-2 and TRBJ2-1, is GAGVSQSPSNKVTEKGKDVELRCDPISGHTALYWYRQSLGQGLEFLIYFQGNSAPDKSGLPSDRFSAERTGGSVSTLTIQRTQQEDSAVYLCASSLGGGRYNEQFFGPGTRLTVL.

The chain joins TRBV11-2 to TRBJ1-3, with 8 nucleotides matching TRBD1. Germline V CDR1 and CDR2: SGHAT, FQNNGV. With V trimmed by 2 bases and J by 3 bases, 3 bases remained unmatched. The CDR3 runs to 15 residues. CDR3 DNA sequence: TGTGCCAGCAGCTTACAGGACAGGGTTGGAAACACCATATATTTT. Its protein product is CASSLQDRVGNTIYF. Looking up the rest from reference TRBV11-2 and TRBJ1-3 gives the full variable domain: EAGVAQSPRYKIIEKRQSVAFWCNPISGHATLYWYQQILGQGPKLLIQFQNNGVVDDSQLPKDRFSAERLKGVDSTLKIQPAKLEDSAVYLCASSLQDRVGNTIYFGEGSWLTVV.

The chain recombines TRBV18 with TRBJ1-5; D unresolved. The CDR3 totals 14 residues. Germline CDR1 KGHSH, CDR2 LQKENI. Trimming pared 5 bases from V and 8 bases from J, leaving 16 bases between. This CDR3 reads CASSYTGFQEPQHF. The CDR3, as DNA: TGTGCCAGCTCATACACGGGATTTCAGGAGCCCCAGCATTTT.

V usage is TRBV6-6 and J usage is TRBJ1-2, with 8 bases lining up with TRBD1. Per the germline V gene, CDR1 is MNHNY and CDR2 is SVGAGI (reference sequence). There are 14 residues in the CDR3. V lost 6 bases and J lost 1; bases outside the gene matches: 4. The CDR3 loop is CASSTGGGNYGYTF. The CDR3 DNA is TGTGCCAGCAGCACAGGGGGTGGTAACTATGGCTACACCTTC.

The sample holds one count of this clone. This rearrangement joins TRBV27 to TRBJ1-1; perhaps TRBD1 as D (5 bases). CDR3 length: 13 residues. CDR1 MNHEY and CDR2 SMNVEV come from the germline V gene (reference sequence). V was clipped by 7 bases and J by 2 bases, with 11 bases between them. As DNA, the CDR3 is TGTGCCAGCAAGCGGGGGACTAACACTGAAGCTTTCTTT. Translating it yields CASKRGTNTEAFF.

The chain carries TRBV29-1 and TRBJ1-1; D is undetermined. Germline assignment: CDR1 SQVTM and CDR2 ANQGSEA. The ends were cut back, 2 bases at V and 4 bases at J, with 8 bases in the middle. The CDR3 is 12 amino acids. DNA for the CDR3: TGCAGCGTTGAACTGTTTGGCACTGAAGCTTTCTTT. Its translation is CSVELFGTEAFF.

The V gene is TRBV10-2, the J gene TRBJ2-3; 12 bases are shared with TRBD2. Losses at the gene ends were 3 bases for V and 5 bases for J; bases not matched to a gene: 6. The CDR3 is 16 residues long. CDR1 is WSHSY, CDR2 SAAADI, per germline. CDR3 amino acids: CASSDHRLAGEDTQYF. Here the CDR3 DNA reads TGCGCCAGCAGTGACCACCGACTAGCGGGAGAAGATACGCAGTATTTT.

The V gene is TRBV13, the J gene TRBJ1-1; D may be TRBD1 (5 bases). The CDR3 has 11 residues. Trimming removed 1 base at V and 11 bases at J, with 8 bases between. The V gene's germline CDR1 is PRHDT and CDR2 FYEKMQ (reference sequence). CDR3 sequence: CASSLVGVAFF. The CDR3 bases are TGTGCCAGCAGCTTAGTAGGGGTGGCTTTCTTT.

The chain combines TRBV6-1 with TRBJ2-7, with D unresolved. Trimming cost V 6 bases and J 3 bases, with 12 bases left between them. Germline V gene data show CDR1 as MNHNS and CDR2 as SASEGT. The CDR3 has 13 amino acids. For the CDR3, the DNA is TGTGCCAGCAGCCCCACACTCCTCTACGAGCAGTACTTC. Protein product: CASSPTLLYEQYF.

V is TRBV30 and J is TRBJ1-5; no reliable D call. V shed 2 bases and J shed 0 bases, with 11 bases lying between them. Germline assignment: CDR1 GTSNPN and CDR2 SVGIG (reference sequence). The CDR3 length is 15 residues. The CDR3 sequence: CAWSRRTASNQPQHF. CDR3 DNA sequence: TGTGCCTGGAGTCGTCGGACGGCTAGCAATCAGCCCCAGCATTTT.

The chain couples TRBV9 to TRBJ1-4; TRBD1 agrees at 7 bases. V was pared by 3 bases and J by 8 bases, with 10 bases of the junction left unmatched. This CDR3 contains 15 residues. Germline V gene sequence: CDR1 SGDLS, CDR2 YYNGEE. In DNA form, the CDR3 reads TGTGCCAGCAGCGGCGACAGGGAAGGATTCGAAAAACTGTTTTTT. Its translation is CASSGDREGFEKLFF. The whole variable domain, remainder taken from reference TRBV9 and TRBJ1-4, is DSGVTQTPKHLITATGQRVTLRCSPRSGDLSVYWYQQSLDQGLQFLIQYYNGEERAKGNILERFSAQQFPDLHSELNLSSLELGDSALYFCASSGDREGFEKLFFGSGTQLSVL.

The chain combines TRBV28 with TRBJ2-5; 9 bases agree with TRBD1. Germline V gene sequence: CDR1 MDHEN, CDR2 SYDVKM. The CDR3 runs to 16 residues. With 6 bases clipped from V and 2 bases from J, the junction kept 10 bases outside the gene matches. CDR3 DNA: TGTGCCAGCAGCATACCACAGGGGGCGTTTCAAGAGACCCAGTACTTC. Translating gives CASSIPQGAFQETQYF.

The gene calls are TRBV5-6 and TRBJ2-3, with 14 bases identical to TRBD2. After removal of 3 bases from V and 4 bases from J, the junction contained 4 bases not matched to a gene. CDR1 and CDR2 (germline): SGHDT, YYEEEE. The CDR3 extends over 16 amino acids. The CDR3 is CASSSTSGGASDTQYF. For the CDR3, the DNA is TGTGCCAGCAGCTCGACTAGCGGGGGGGCCTCAGATACGCAGTATTTT.

The chain has TRBV15 and TRBJ2-6; the D gene is possibly TRBD1 (5 bases). CDR1 is LNHNV, CDR2 YYDKDF, per germline (reference sequence). This CDR3 has 15 amino acids. V lost 0 bases to trimming and J lost 3 bases, with 6 bases between them. The DNA of the CDR3 is TGTGCCACCAGCAGAGACACAGGTGGGGCCAACGTCCTGACTTTC. Protein sequence: CATSRDTGGANVLTF.

The rearrangement joins TRBV10-3 to TRBJ1-1; unclear D gene. Trimming stripped 2 bases from V and 1 base from J, with 11 bases between. This CDR3 is 15 amino acids long. Germline V CDR1 and CDR2: ENHRY, SYGVKD. The CDR3 DNA is TGTGCCATCAGTGAGGAGCAACTCCCGAACACTGAAGCTTTCTTT. Amino acids: CAISEEQLPNTEAFF.